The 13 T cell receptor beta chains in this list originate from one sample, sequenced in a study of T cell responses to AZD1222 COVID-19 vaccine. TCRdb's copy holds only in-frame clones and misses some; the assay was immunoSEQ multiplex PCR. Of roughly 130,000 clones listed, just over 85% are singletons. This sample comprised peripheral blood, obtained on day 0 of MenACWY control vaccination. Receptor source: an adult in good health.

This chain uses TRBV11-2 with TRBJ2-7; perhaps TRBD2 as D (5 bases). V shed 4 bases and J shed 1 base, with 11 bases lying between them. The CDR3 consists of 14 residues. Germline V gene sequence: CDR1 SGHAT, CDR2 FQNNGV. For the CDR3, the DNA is TGTGCCAGCAGCTCCCCTTCGGGGTCCTACGAGCAGTACTTC. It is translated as CASSSPSGSYEQYF.

CDR3 amino acids: CASSSTTNTEAFF. The CDR3 region has the DNA TGTGCCAGCAGTTCGACTACGAACACTGAAGCTTTCTTT. The rearrangement joins TRBV6-5 to TRBJ1-1; D remains unclear. Trimming left V 4 bases short and J 1 base short, with 7 bases between. This CDR3 contains 13 residues. The germline V gene encodes CDR1 MNHEY and CDR2 SVGAGI.

Here the CDR3 reads CATSDSPIGKSYNEQFF. As DNA, the CDR3 is TGTGCCACCAGTGATTCACCTATCGGAAAATCCTACAATGAGCAGTTCTTC. V gene TRBV24-1 combines with J gene TRBJ2-1; D gene unclear. Trimming shortened V by 2 bases and J by 1 base, and 14 bases separated the two germline ends. The CDR3 extends over 17 amino acids. The germline CDR1 and CDR2 sequences are KGHDR and SFDVKD.

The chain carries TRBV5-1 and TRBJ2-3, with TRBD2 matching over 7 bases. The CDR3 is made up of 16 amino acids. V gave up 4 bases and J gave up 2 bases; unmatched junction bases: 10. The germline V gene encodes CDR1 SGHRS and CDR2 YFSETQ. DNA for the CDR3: TGCGCCAGCAGCCGATCGAGGGAGGGCACCACAGATACGCAGTATTTT. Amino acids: CASSRSREGTTDTQYF.

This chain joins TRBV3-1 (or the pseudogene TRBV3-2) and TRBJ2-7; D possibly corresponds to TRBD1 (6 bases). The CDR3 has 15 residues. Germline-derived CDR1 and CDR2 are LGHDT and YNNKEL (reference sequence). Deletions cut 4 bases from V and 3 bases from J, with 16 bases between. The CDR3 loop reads CASSRRGTRNYEQYF. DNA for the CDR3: TGTGCCAGCAGCCGAAGGGGGACACGAAACTACGAGCAGTACTTC.

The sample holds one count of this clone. This CDR3 is CASNSWNARDKAYEQYF. As DNA, the CDR3 is TGTGCCAGCAATTCCTGGAACGCCCGGGACAAGGCCTACGAGCAGTACTTC. The rearrangement links TRBV2 to TRBJ2-7; D is possibly TRBD1 (6 bases). Trimming took 7 bases from V and 2 from J, leaving 24 bases between them. CDR1 SNHLY and CDR2 FYNNEI come from the germline V gene. This CDR3 comprises 17 residues.

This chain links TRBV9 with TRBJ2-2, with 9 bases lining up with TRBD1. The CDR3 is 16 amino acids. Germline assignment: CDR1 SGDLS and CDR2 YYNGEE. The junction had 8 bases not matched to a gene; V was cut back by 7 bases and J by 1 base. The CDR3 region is CASQRRGQGNTGELFF. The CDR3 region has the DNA TGTGCCAGCCAAAGGAGGGGACAGGGGAACACCGGGGAGCTGTTTTTT.

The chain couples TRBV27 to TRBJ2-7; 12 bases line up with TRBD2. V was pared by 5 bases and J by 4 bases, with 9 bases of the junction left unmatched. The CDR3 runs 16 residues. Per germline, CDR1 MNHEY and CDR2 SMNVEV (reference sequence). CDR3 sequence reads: CASSPLTSGSGYEQYF. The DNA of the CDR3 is TGTGCCAGCAGTCCACTGACTAGCGGGAGTGGTTACGAGCAGTACTTC.

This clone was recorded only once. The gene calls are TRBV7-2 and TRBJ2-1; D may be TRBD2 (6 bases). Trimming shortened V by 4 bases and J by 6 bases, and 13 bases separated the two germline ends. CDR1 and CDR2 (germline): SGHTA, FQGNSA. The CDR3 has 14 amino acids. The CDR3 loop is CASSSGVRSNEQFF. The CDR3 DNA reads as TGTGCCAGCAGCTCGGGAGTTAGAAGCAATGAGCAGTTCTTC.

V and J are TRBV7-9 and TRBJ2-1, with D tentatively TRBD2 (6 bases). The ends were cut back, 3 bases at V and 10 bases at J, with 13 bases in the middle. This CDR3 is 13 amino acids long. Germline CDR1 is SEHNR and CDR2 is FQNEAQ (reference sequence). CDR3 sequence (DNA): TGTGCCAGCAGCTTTGTCGGGGGTGGCGAGCAGTTCTTC. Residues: CASSFVGGGEQFF.

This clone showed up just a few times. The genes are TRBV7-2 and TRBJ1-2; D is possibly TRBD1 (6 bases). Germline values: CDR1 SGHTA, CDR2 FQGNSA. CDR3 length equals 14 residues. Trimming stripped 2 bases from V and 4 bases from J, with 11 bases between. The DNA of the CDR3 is TGTGCCAGCAGCTTAAGACAGGACCTCTATGGCTACACCTTC. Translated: CASSLRQDLYGYTF.

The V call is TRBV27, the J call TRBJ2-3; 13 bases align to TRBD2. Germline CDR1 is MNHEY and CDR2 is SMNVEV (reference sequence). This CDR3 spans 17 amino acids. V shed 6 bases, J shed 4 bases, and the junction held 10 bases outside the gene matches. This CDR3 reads CASSWGGLAGVPDTQYF. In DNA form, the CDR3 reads TGTGCCAGCAGCTGGGGAGGACTAGCGGGAGTTCCAGATACGCAGTATTTT.

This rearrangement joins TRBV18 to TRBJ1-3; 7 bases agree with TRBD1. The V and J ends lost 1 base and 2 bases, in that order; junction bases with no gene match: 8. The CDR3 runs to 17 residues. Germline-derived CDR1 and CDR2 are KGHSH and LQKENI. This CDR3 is CASSPLETGRPGNTIYF. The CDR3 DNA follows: TGTGCCAGCTCACCACTAGAGACAGGGCGACCTGGAAACACCATATATTTT.